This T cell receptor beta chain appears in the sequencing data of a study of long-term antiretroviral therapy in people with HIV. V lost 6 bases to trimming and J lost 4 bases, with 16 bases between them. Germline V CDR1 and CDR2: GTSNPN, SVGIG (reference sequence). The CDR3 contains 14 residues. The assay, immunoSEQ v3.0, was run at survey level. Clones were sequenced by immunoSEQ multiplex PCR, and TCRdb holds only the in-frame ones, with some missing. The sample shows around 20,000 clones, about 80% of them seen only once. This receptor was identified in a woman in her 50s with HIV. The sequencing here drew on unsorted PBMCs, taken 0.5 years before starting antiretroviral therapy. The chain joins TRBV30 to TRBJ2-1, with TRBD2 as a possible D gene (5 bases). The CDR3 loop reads CACLALAEYNEQFF. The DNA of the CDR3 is TGTGCCTGCCTAGCCCTGGCGGAATACAATGAGCAGTTCTTC.